The 30 T cell receptor beta chains reported below all come from one sample, sequenced in a study of immune heterogeneity within non-small cell lung tumors. Multiplex PCR amplified TCR beta CDR3 with 32 V and 13 J primers. TCRdb used MiXCR to reprocess the multiplex PCR reads, holding one entry per CDR3 protein. The table has about 4,600 distinct CDR3 sequences, approximately 35% seen once. The starting template was genomic DNA from bulk tumor, about 600 ng per sample. Biopsies that were spaced far apart were taken, several per primary tumor, during surgery. The cohort was untreated, with newly diagnosed non-small cell lung cancer undergoing curative surgery. The specimen sequenced was lung tumor tissue. The receptor source for this set is a woman between 50 and 59 years old with non-small cell lung cancer.

In this sample, this clonotype is medium-sized. The gene calls are TRBV2 and TRBJ2-7; 8 positions agree with TRBD1. The CDR3 loop spans 13 amino acids. Unmatched junction bases numbered 4, after V lost 6 bases and J lost 3 bases. The V gene's germline CDR1 is SNHLY and CDR2 FYNNEI. This CDR3 reads CASRDRAVYEQYF. Written as DNA, the CDR3 is TGTGCCAGCAGGGACAGGGCCGTCTACGAGCAGTACTTC. The complete variable domain, with remaining parts taken from reference TRBV2 and TRBJ2-7, reads EPEVTQTPSHQVTQMGQEVILRCVPISNHLYFYWYRQILGQKVEFLVSFYNNEISEKSEIFDDQFSVERPDGSNFTLKIRSTKLEDSAMYFCASRDRAVYEQYFGPGTRLTVT.

In its sample, this clonotype ranks as medium-sized. The genes are TRBV12-3 or TRBV12-4 and TRBJ2-7; D gene ambiguous. The CDR3 consists of 14 residues. V was cut by 1 base and J by 6 bases, with 13 bases left in between. The CDR3 region is CASSLGPISTEQYF. The CDR3 bases are TGTGCCAGCAGTTTAGGGCCGATCTCGACCGAGCAGTACTTC.

By frequency in the sample, this clonotype is medium-sized. The genes are TRBV7-8 and TRBJ2-7; D is unresolved. Looked up from germline, CDR1 is SGHVS and CDR2 is FQNEAQ. This CDR3 is 14 amino acids long. Trimming shortened V by 5 bases and J by 3 bases, and 14 bases separated the two germline ends. CDR3 in amino acids: CASSPGRTIYEQYF. The CDR3, as DNA: TGTGCCAGCAGCCCAGGACGGACCATCTACGAGCAGTACTTC.

By share, this clonotype counts as medium-sized. This chain uses TRBV14 with TRBJ1-4, with D perhaps matching TRBD1 (5 bases). Germline CDR1 is SGHDN and CDR2 is FVKESK. The ends were cut back, 1 base at V and 5 bases at J, with 11 bases in the middle. This CDR3 has 15 residues. The CDR3 DNA reads TGTGCCAGCAGCCAAGCGGACACGCTCAATGAAAAACTGTTTTTT. This gives the protein CASSQADTLNEKLFF.

For this clonotype: The junction shows a germline mismatch at one end, possibly a read error. This chain joins TRBV20-1 and TRBJ2-5; D is tentatively TRBD1 or TRBD2 (5 bases each). The germline gives CDR1 DFQATT, CDR2 SNEGSKA (reference sequence). This CDR3 has 15 amino acids. CDR3 protein: CSPRPGRTNQETQYF. CDR3 nucleotide sequence: TGCAGTCCTAGACCGGGACGCACAAACCAGGAGACCCAGTACTTC.

The gene calls are TRBV28 and TRBJ2-5; D may be TRBD2 (6 bases). Trimming left V 3 bases short and J 1 base short, with 12 bases between. The CDR3 runs 15 residues. Per the germline V gene, CDR1 is MDHEN and CDR2 is SYDVKM. The DNA for the CDR3 is TGTGCCAGCAGTTTGGAGGAGGGAGCCCAAGAGACCCAGTACTTC. Translated, it gives CASSLEEGAQETQYF.

The gene calls are TRBV29-1 and TRBJ1-2; unclear D gene. Per germline, CDR1 SQVTM and CDR2 ANQGSEA. The CDR3 consists of 10 residues. The V end lost 3 bases, the J end lost 6 bases, and 5 bases lay between the germline ends. CDR3 sequence reads: CSVDQNGYTF. CDR3 coding DNA: TGCAGCGTTGACCAAAATGGCTACACCTTC.

To note about this clonotype: This may stem from a read error, because a much larger clone lies one nucleotide away. The chain's CDR3 is CASSSALEQYF. CDR3 in DNA: TGTGCCAGCAGTTCCGCCTTGGAGCAGTACTTC. This rearrangement joins TRBV28 to TRBJ2-7; D is uncertain. V lost 4 bases and J lost 7, with 8 bases in between. The CDR3 covers 11 residues. Germline V lookup: CDR1 MDHEN, CDR2 SYDVKM.

Within the sample, this clonotype is large. The rearrangement links TRBV7-9 to TRBJ2-4, with 7 positions matching TRBD2. V trimming: 3 bases; J trimming: 3 bases; junction bases outside the gene matches: 5. Germline CDR1 is SEHNR and CDR2 is FQNEAQ (reference sequence). The CDR3 runs to 15 residues. This CDR3 reads CASSFGGGNKNIQYF. CDR3 nucleotides: TGTGCCAGCAGCTTTGGGGGAGGGAACAAAAACATTCAGTACTTC.

Judged by abundance, this clonotype is medium-sized. This chain's CDR3 is CASSLGVGGANEQFF. The DNA of the CDR3 is TGTGCCAGCAGCTTAGGTGTGGGCGGAGCCAATGAGCAGTTCTTC. This chain connects TRBV11-2 to TRBJ2-1; D is ambiguous. The V gene's germline CDR1 is SGHAT and CDR2 FQNNGV. V lost 1 base and J 6 bases, leaving 13 bases between the germline ends. CDR3 length: 15 amino acids.

In its sample, this clonotype ranks as medium-sized. CDR3 loop: CASSKTGVNTEAFF. CDR3 in DNA: TGTGCCAGTAGTAAGACAGGGGTGAACACTGAAGCTTTCTTT. The V gene is TRBV19, the J gene TRBJ1-1, with 8 bases that match TRBD1. The V segment lost 4 bases and the J segment 0 bases; nucleotides outside the gene matches: 1. This CDR3 has 14 amino acids. Looked up from germline, CDR1 is LNHDA and CDR2 is SQIVND (reference sequence).

The rearrangement joins TRBV20-1 to TRBJ2-7; TRBD2 aligns across 9 bases. The CDR3 has 14 residues. CDR1 is DFQATT and CDR2 is SNEGSKA in the germline V gene (reference sequence). Germline trimming cut 6 bases from V and 4 bases from J; bases unmatched to any gene: 10. The CDR3 loop reads CSARRGLAFYEQYF. Here the CDR3 DNA reads TGCAGTGCCCGTCGGGGACTAGCCTTTTACGAGCAGTACTTC.

About this clonotype itself: A read error is possible here, since a much larger clone lies one base away. The chain joins TRBV15 to TRBJ1-1; TRBD1 is a possible D gene (5 bases). Germline assignment: CDR1 LNHNV and CDR2 YYDKDF (reference sequence). This CDR3 is built from 14 residues. The CDR3 region has the DNA TGTGCCGCCAGCAGAGGTCAGGGGAACACTGAAGCTTTCTTT. It is translated as CAASRGQGNTEAFF.

The chain carries TRBV20-1 and TRBJ2-5, with TRBD2 matching over 14 bases. With 6 bases clipped from V and 2 bases from J, the junction kept 11 bases outside the gene matches. The germline V gene has CDR1 DFQATT and CDR2 SNEGSKA (reference sequence). CDR3 size: 17 residues. The CDR3 sequence: CSARSPTSGGAQETQYF. Here the CDR3 DNA reads TGCAGTGCCAGATCCCCGACTAGCGGGGGGGCACAAGAGACCCAGTACTTC.

This clonotype is medium-sized in the sample. The genes are TRBV24-1 and TRBJ2-3; the D is unclear. This CDR3 contains 13 residues. CDR1 is KGHDR, CDR2 SFDVKD, per germline. V was pared by 2 bases and J by 2 bases, with 4 bases between. The CDR3 DNA follows: TGTGCCACCAGTGATTCTGTCACAGATACGCAGTATTTT. It translates to CATSDSVTDTQYF.

For this clonotype: This could be a read error, since a much larger clone is one nucleotide away. The chain combines TRBV5-1 with TRBJ2-1, with 10 nucleotides matching TRBD1. Germline V gene lookup returns CDR1 SGHRS and CDR2 YFSETQ. CDR3 length: 15 residues. Here the CDR3 reads CTSSSRTGGLREQFF. The DNA for the CDR3 is TGCACCAGCAGCTCCCGGACAGGGGGGCTCAGAGAGCAGTTCTTC.

This clonotype was seen only a few times. The chain links TRBV7-3 to TRBJ2-2; tentative D call: TRBD1 (7 bases). Deletions cut 5 bases from V and 8 bases from J, with 21 bases between. CDR1 SGHTA and CDR2 FQGTGA come from the germline V gene. This CDR3 comprises 16 residues. The CDR3 DNA follows: TGTGCCAGCAGCCCTCGTAGGGGGGACAGAGGAGGGGAGCTGTTTTTT. It codes for CASSPRRGDRGGELFF.

Within the sample, this clonotype is medium-sized. The genes are TRBV19 and TRBJ1-5; D gene ambiguous. Per the germline V gene, CDR1 is LNHDA and CDR2 is SQIVND (reference sequence). Trimming shortened V by 3 bases and J by 5 bases, and 8 bases separated the two germline ends. The CDR3 length is 13 residues. CDR3 residues: CASSIWHYQPQHF. CDR3 DNA sequence: TGTGCCAGTAGTATCTGGCACTATCAGCCCCAGCATTTT.

This clonotype ranks as medium-sized. V and J are TRBV24-1 and TRBJ2-7; D unclear. This CDR3 contains 14 residues. Germline values: CDR1 KGHDR, CDR2 SFDVKD. V gave up 1 base and J gave up 2 bases, with 8 bases separating them. DNA for the CDR3: TGTGCCACCAGTGATTTTAACAGCCCCTACGAGCAGTACTTC. Its protein is CATSDFNSPYEQYF.

The chain recombines TRBV5-6 with TRBJ2-1, with D possibly TRBD2 on 6 matching bases. Trimming took 0 bases from V and 5 from J, leaving 18 bases between them. This CDR3 is built from 17 residues. Germline V CDR1 and CDR2: SGHDT, YYEEEE. For the CDR3, the DNA is TGTGCCAGCAGCTTGGAGGCTAGCGTGGGGCTTCACAATGAGCAGTTCTTC. It specifies CASSLEASVGLHNEQFF.

By share, this clonotype counts as medium-sized (0.01 to 0.1%). This rearrangement joins TRBV5-1 to TRBJ2-1; 14 nucleotides line up with TRBD2. CDR3 length equals 14 residues. Germline loops: CDR1 SGHRS, CDR2 YFSETQ. After removal of 7 bases from V and 10 bases from J, the junction contained 7 bases not matched to a gene. The CDR3 reads CASWGLAGVGEQFF. In DNA form, the CDR3 reads TGCGCCAGCTGGGGACTAGCGGGAGTAGGGGAGCAGTTCTTC.

This clonotype rates as medium-sized. V is TRBV2 and J is TRBJ2-7, with unresolved D. V was clipped by 6 bases and J by 5 bases, with 5 bases between them. The CDR3 is made up of 10 amino acids. Germline CDR1 reads SNHLY; CDR2 reads FYNNEI. The CDR3 DNA sequence: TGTGCCAGCAGCTACGACGAGCAGTACTTC. Its protein product is CASSYDEQYF.

By frequency in the sample, this clonotype is medium-sized. CDR3 protein: CASSLRPGQGNNEQFF. The DNA for the CDR3 is TGCGCCAGCAGCCTCCGACCCGGACAGGGGAACAATGAGCAGTTCTTC. The chain links TRBV5-1 to TRBJ2-1, with 9 bases that match TRBD1. The CDR3 runs to 16 residues. V shed 4 bases and J 5 bases; nucleotides not matched to a gene: 10. CDR1 and CDR2 from the germline V gene are SGHRS and YFSETQ.

By proportion, this clonotype is large (0.1 to 1%). The chain links TRBV5-6 to TRBJ1-1; no clear D gene. CDR1 SGHDT and CDR2 YYEEEE come from the germline V gene. The CDR3 totals 14 residues. V lost 0 bases to trimming and J lost 3 bases, with 9 bases between them. Here the CDR3 reads CASSLAGADTEAFF. The CDR3 bases are TGTGCCAGCAGCTTGGCGGGCGCGGACACTGAAGCTTTCTTT.

By sample share, this clonotype is medium-sized. This chain connects TRBV28 to TRBJ2-7, with D maybe TRBD2 (6 bases). The V end was cut by 3 bases, the J end by 7 bases, with 16 bases between. This CDR3 spans 14 amino acids. The germline CDR1 and CDR2 sequences are MDHEN and SYDVKM. CDR3 bases: TGTGCCAGCAGTTTCGGGGGACGAGGGCGGGAGCAGTACTTC. This gives the protein CASSFGGRGREQYF.

V is TRBV7-8 and J is TRBJ1-5; 8 positions agree with TRBD1. The CDR3 sequence is 14 residues long. Germline CDR1 is SGHVS and CDR2 is FQNEAQ. V was clipped by 5 bases and J by 9 bases; unmatched bases: 9. CDR3 protein: CASSEGTGYRPQHF. CDR3 in DNA: TGTGCCAGCAGCGAAGGGACAGGATATCGGCCCCAGCATTTT.

V gene TRBV5-6 combines with J gene TRBJ2-7, with 9 bases lining up with TRBD1. V was clipped by 4 bases and J by 2 bases; unmatched bases: 16. CDR1 is SGHDT and CDR2 is YYEEEE in the germline V gene. CDR3 size: 18 residues. This chain's CDR3 is CASSQPTPGTGRAYEQYF. The CDR3 DNA sequence: TGTGCCAGCAGCCAGCCAACTCCCGGGACAGGGAGGGCCTACGAGCAGTACTTC.

The chain combines TRBV28 with TRBJ1-6; D may be TRBD1 (5 bases). V lost 3 bases and J lost 15, with 15 bases in between. This CDR3 has 13 amino acids. Germline V gene sequence: CDR1 MDHEN, CDR2 SYDVKM. In DNA form, the CDR3 reads TGTGCCAGCAGTTTGGGGGGGGGACTACTCCTCCACTTT. Protein: CASSLGGGLLLHF.

This clonotype was detected many times. The CDR3 coding sequence is TGTGCCAGCAGACGGACTAGCAATGAGCAGTTCTTC. This translates into CASRRTSNEQFF. The rearrangement links TRBV6-1 to TRBJ2-1; the match to TRBD2 covers 7 bases. The CDR3 runs 12 residues. The trim removed 6 bases at V and 6 bases at J, leaving 2 bases unmatched. The germline V gene encodes CDR1 MNHNS and CDR2 SASEGT.

The rearrangement links TRBV28 to TRBJ2-7; tentative D call: TRBD2 (6 bases). CDR1 is MDHEN and CDR2 is SYDVKM in the germline V gene. V lost 7 bases, J lost 4 bases, and 14 bases lay in between. This CDR3 comprises 13 residues. The CDR3 protein is CASKEEGWYEQYF. The CDR3 DNA sequence: TGTGCCAGCAAAGAGGAGGGGTGGTACGAGCAGTACTTC.